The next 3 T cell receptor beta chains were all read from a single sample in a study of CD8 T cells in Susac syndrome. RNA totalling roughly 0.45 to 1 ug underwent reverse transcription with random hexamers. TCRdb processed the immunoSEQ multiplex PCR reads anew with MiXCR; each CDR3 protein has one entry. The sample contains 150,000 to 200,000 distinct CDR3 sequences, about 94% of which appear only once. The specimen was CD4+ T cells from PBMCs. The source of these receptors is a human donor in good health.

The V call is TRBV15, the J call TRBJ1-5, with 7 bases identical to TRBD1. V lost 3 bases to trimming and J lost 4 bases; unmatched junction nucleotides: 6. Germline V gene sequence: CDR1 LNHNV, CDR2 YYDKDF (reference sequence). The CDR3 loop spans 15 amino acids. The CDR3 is CATSRELQGNQPQHF. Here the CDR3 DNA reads TGTGCCACCAGCAGGGAACTACAGGGGAATCAGCCCCAGCATTTT.

The CDR3 DNA reads TGCAGCGCCCGAAGGACTAGCGGGCCCAAGTCCTACGAGCAGTACTTC. Protein: CSARRTSGPKSYEQYF. V and J are TRBV29-1 and TRBJ2-7; TRBD2 matches 11 bases. Germline V gene data show CDR1 as SQVTM and CDR2 as ANQGSEA. This CDR3 region has 16 residues. J gave up 1 base and V 7 bases, and 12 bases lay outside the gene matches.

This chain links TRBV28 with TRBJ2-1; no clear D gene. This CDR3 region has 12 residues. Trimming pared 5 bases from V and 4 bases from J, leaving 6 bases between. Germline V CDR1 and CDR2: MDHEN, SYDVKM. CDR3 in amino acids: CASSPRYNEQFF. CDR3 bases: TGTGCCAGCAGTCCCAGATACAATGAGCAGTTCTTC. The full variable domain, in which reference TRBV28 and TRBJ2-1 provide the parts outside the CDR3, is DVKVTQSSRYLVKRTGEKVFLECVQDMDHENMFWYRQDPGLGLRLIYFSYDVKMKEKGDIPEGYSVSREKKERFSLILESASTNQTSMYLCASSPRYNEQFFGPGTRLTVL.